The 18 T cell receptor beta chains in this list originate from one sample, sequenced in a study of PD-1 blockade in classical Hodgkin lymphoma. Following autologous stem cell transplantation, relapse occurred in every patient, and exposure to brentuximab vedotin varied. The repertoire was sequenced with immunoSEQ multiplex PCR; TCRdb's copy has only in-frame clones and lacks some. Among about 13,000 clones listed, around 80% were seen once. Sequenced here: peripheral blood mononuclear cells (PBMCs), sampled at baseline. These receptors were collected from a human donor with classical Hodgkin lymphoma.

The CDR3 region is CASSQGGLAAWSETQYF. For the CDR3, the DNA is TGCGCCAGCAGCCAAGGAGGACTAGCGGCCTGGTCGGAGACGCAGTATTTT. The V and J genes are TRBV4-3 and TRBJ2-3; 10 nucleotides match TRBD2. Germline V gene sequence: CDR1 LGHNA, CDR2 YSLEER. V was pared by 1 base and J by 9 bases, with 13 bases of the junction left unmatched. This CDR3 is 17 amino acids long.

CDR3: CASSPLIQEVPGNTIYF. CDR3 nucleotide sequence: TGTGCCAGCTCACCCCTCATACAGGAGGTTCCTGGAAACACCATATATTTT. The chain couples TRBV18 to TRBJ1-3; the D gene is possibly TRBD1 (5 bases). Trimming took off 3 bases at V and 2 bases at J, with 17 bases between the two ends. Germline loops: CDR1 KGHSH, CDR2 LQKENI. This CDR3 comprises 17 residues.

This clone was counted between two and nine times. The V and J genes are TRBV28 and TRBJ2-3; TRBD1 matches 8 bases. Germline assignment: CDR1 MDHEN and CDR2 SYDVKM. This CDR3 comprises 14 residues. V shed 4 bases, J shed 4 bases, and the junction held 4 bases outside the gene matches. The CDR3 spells CASSWGQVADTQYF. The DNA of the CDR3 is TGTGCCAGCAGTTGGGGACAGGTCGCAGATACGCAGTATTTT.

The rearrangement uses TRBV7-8 and TRBJ2-7; perhaps TRBD1 as D (6 bases). Per germline, CDR1 SGHVS and CDR2 FQNEAQ. The CDR3 covers 13 residues. Trimming left V 5 bases short and J 4 bases short, with 12 bases between. CDR3 sequence (DNA): TGTGCCAGCAGCGTAAACAGGGATTACGAGCAGTACTTC. Protein: CASSVNRDYEQYF. The whole variable domain, remainder taken from reference TRBV7-8 and TRBJ2-7, is GAGVSQSPRYKVAKRGQDVALRCDPISGHVSLFWYQQALGQGPEFLTYFQNEAQLDKSGLPSDRFFAERPEGSVSTLKIQRTQQEDSAVYLCASSVNRDYEQYFGPGTRLTVT.

This chain connects TRBV6-6 to TRBJ1-3, with D perhaps matching TRBD1 (5 bases). V lost 5 bases to trimming and J lost 4 bases, with 9 bases between them. The CDR3 runs to 13 residues. The V gene's germline CDR1 is MNHNY and CDR2 SVGAGI (reference sequence). The CDR3 DNA is TGTGCCAGCAGTAACCCAGGGGGAAACACCATATATTTT. Encoded protein: CASSNPGGNTIYF.

This sequence joins TRBV20-1 and TRBJ1-1; D gene ambiguous. Between the trimmed V and J ends, which lost 3 bases and 8 bases, there was a span of 7 bases. This CDR3 has 10 amino acids. Germline lookup yields CDR1 DFQATT and CDR2 SNEGSKA (reference sequence). The CDR3 DNA follows: TGCAGTGCTAGCGCTCAGGAAGCTTTCTTT. This gives the protein CSASAQEAFF.

In its sample, this clone was seen once. The J gene is TRBJ2-3, the V gene TRBV29-1; D unclear. Deletions cut 5 bases from V and 5 bases from J, with 8 bases between. This CDR3 comprises 11 residues. Germline CDR1 reads SQVTM; CDR2 reads ANQGSEA. For the CDR3, the DNA is TGCAGCGTTATAAACCGAGATACGCAGTATTTT. This sequence encodes CSVINRDTQYF.

The chain recombines TRBV4-1 with TRBJ1-2, with D unclear. V was trimmed by 1 base and J by 3 bases, leaving 15 bases between them. The CDR3 sequence is 16 residues long. CDR1 MGHRA and CDR2 YSYEKL come from the germline V gene. CDR3 protein: CASSQGPRASDYGYTF. The CDR3 DNA sequence: TGCGCCAGCAGCCAAGGACCGAGGGCCAGTGACTATGGCTACACCTTC.

The chain is built from TRBV6-1 and TRBJ2-1; D unresolved. The CDR3 is 16 amino acids. V was pared by 4 bases and J by 1 base, with 14 bases between. The germline V gene has CDR1 MNHNS and CDR2 SASEGT. For the CDR3, the DNA is TGTGCCAGCAGTGGACGGAGTAGGGCATCCTACAATGAGCAGTTCTTC. It translates to CASSGRSRASYNEQFF.

The chain is built from TRBV5-1 and TRBJ2-7; D assignment may be TRBD1 or TRBD2 (6 bases each). The CDR3 length is 14 residues. Trimming cost V 4 bases and J 3 bases, with 14 bases left between them. CDR1 and CDR2 from the germline V gene are SGHRS and YFSETQ. The CDR3, as DNA: TGCGCCAGCAGCCCCATCGGGGGCTACTACGAGCAGTACTTC. Amino acid sequence: CASSPIGGYYEQYF.

The rearrangement joins TRBV14 to TRBJ1-1; 7 positions agree with TRBD1. This CDR3 is 13 amino acids long. The V gene end was trimmed by 0 bases and the J gene end by 10 bases; junction bases not matched to a gene: 5. Germline V gene data show CDR1 as SGHDN and CDR2 as FVKESK. In DNA, the CDR3 is TGTGCCAGCAGCCAAGATTTTGGGACAGCAGCTTTCTTT. Residues: CASSQDFGTAAFF.

V and J are TRBV21-1 and TRBJ2-7. TRBV21-1 is assigned pseudogene status. There are 20 residues in the CDR3. The CDR3 is CASSKDKADACNRGTYEQYV. CDR3 sequence (DNA): TGTGCCAGCAGTAAGGACAAAGCGGATGCCTGCAATCGGGGCACCTACGAGCAGTACGTC.

This clone is a singleton in its sample. The J gene is TRBJ2-1, the V gene TRBV19; D is uncertain. Trimming left V 3 bases short and J 2 bases short, with 11 bases between. Germline V CDR1 and CDR2: LNHDA, SQIVND (reference sequence). This CDR3 is 15 amino acids long. The CDR3 spells CASSIYGPTYNEQFF. DNA of the CDR3: TGTGCCAGTAGTATTTACGGACCCACCTACAATGAGCAGTTCTTC.

The genes are TRBV6-1 and TRBJ2-5; 9 bases are shared with TRBD1. J gave up 5 bases and V 6 bases, and 7 bases lay outside the gene matches. Per germline, CDR1 MNHNS and CDR2 SASEGT. CDR3 size: 14 residues. CDR3 in DNA: TGTGCCAGCAGCGAGGGACAGGGTCTGGAGACCCAGTACTTC. Its protein product is CASSEGQGLETQYF.

The rearrangement uses TRBV5-3 and TRBJ2-7; 7 nucleotides line up with TRBD1. TRBV5-3 is annotated as an ORF whose role is uncertain. This CDR3 has 12 residues. With 4 bases clipped from V and 12 bases from J, the junction kept 10 bases outside the gene matches. The CDR3 protein is CARSANRGRRYV. The CDR3 nucleotides are TGTGCCAGAAGCGCAAACAGGGGCCGAAGGTACGTC.

The V call is TRBV15, the J call TRBJ2-4, with D possibly TRBD1 on 6 matching bases. V was cut by 2 bases and J by 3 bases, with 11 bases left in between. The CDR3 contains 15 residues. The germline CDR1 and CDR2 sequences are LNHNV and YYDKDF (reference sequence). The CDR3 nucleotides read TGTGCCACCAGCAGACCCCGGGACATCAAAAACATTCAGTACTTC. This encodes CATSRPRDIKNIQYF.

This clone was observed a handful of times. The rearrangement uses TRBV27 and TRBJ1-6, with TRBD1 identical over 9 bases. The V gene's germline CDR1 is MNHEY and CDR2 SMNVEV (reference sequence). The CDR3 contains 15 residues. J was trimmed by 8 bases and V by 5 bases; bases with no gene match: 7. CDR3 sequence reads: CASSPNRGLDSPLHF. For the CDR3, the DNA is TGTGCCAGCAGTCCCAACAGGGGGCTGGATTCACCCCTCCACTTT.

The chain links TRBV7-2 to TRBJ2-6; 7 nucleotides align to TRBD2. Germline assignment: CDR1 SGHTA and CDR2 FQGNSA. The CDR3 is 17 amino acids. Trimming removed 3 bases from V and 1 base from J; junction bases left unmatched: 6. The CDR3 bases are TGTGCCAGCAGCTTTTGGAAGCGGGGTTCTGGGGCCAACGTCCTGACTTTC. Residues: CASSFWKRGSGANVLTF.